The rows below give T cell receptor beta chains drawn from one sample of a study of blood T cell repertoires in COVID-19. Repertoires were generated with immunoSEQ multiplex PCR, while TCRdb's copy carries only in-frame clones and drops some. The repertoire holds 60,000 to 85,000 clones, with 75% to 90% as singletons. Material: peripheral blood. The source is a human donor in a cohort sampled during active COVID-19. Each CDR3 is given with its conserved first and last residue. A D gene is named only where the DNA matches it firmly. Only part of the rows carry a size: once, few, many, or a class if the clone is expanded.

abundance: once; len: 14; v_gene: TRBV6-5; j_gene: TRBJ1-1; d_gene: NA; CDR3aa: CASSYGFGRTEAFF; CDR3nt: TGTGCCAGCAGTTATGGGTTCGGGAGAACTGAAGCTTTCTTT
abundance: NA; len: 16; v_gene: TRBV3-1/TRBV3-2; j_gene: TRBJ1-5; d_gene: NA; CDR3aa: CASSQGLMGGDQPQHF; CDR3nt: TGTGCCAGCAGCCAAGGTTTAATGGGGGGGGATCAGCCCCAGCATTTT
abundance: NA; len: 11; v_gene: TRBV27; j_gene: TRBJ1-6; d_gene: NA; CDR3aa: CASSLDGDLHF; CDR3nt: TGTGCCAGCAGTTTAGACGGGGACCTCCACTTT
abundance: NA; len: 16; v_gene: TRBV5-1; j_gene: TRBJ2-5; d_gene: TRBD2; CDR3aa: CASSLEVAGGKETQYF; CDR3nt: TGCGCCAGCAGCTTGGAGGTAGCGGGGGGCAAAGAGACCCAGTACTTC
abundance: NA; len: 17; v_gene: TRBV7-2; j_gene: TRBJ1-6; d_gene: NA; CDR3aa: CASSSNYREPYNSPLHF; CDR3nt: TGTGCCAGCAGCTCAAACTACAGGGAACCCTATAATTCACCCCTCCACTTT
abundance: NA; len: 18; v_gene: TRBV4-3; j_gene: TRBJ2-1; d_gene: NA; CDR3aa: CASSQEEATFTTYNEQFF; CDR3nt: TGCGCCAGCAGCCAAGAAGAGGCTACTTTCACTACCTACAATGAGCAGTTCTTC
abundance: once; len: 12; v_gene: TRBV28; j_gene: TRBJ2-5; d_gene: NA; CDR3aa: CASSLFYETQYF; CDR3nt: TGTGCCAGCAGTTTATTCTATGAGACCCAGTACTTC
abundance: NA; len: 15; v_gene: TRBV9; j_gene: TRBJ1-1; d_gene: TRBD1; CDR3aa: CASSVGGDRGLEAFF; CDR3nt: TGTGCCAGCAGCGTAGGAGGGGACAGGGGGCTTGAAGCTTTCTTT
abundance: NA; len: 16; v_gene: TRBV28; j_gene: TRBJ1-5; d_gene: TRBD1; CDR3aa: CASSPGTGAMVQPQHF; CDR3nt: TGTGCCAGCAGCCCCGGGACAGGGGCCATGGTGCAGCCCCAGCATTTT
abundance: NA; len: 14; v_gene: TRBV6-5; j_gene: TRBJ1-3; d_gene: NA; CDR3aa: CASSETAYGNTIYF; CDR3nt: TGTGCCAGCAGCGAGACTGCGTATGGAAACACCATATATTTT
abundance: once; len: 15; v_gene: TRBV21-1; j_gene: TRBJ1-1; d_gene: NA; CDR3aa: CASSKGPRANTEAFF; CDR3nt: TGTGCCAGCAGCAAAGGGCCCAGGGCGAACACTGAAGCTTTCTTT
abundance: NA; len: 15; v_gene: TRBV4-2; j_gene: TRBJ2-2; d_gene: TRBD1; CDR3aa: CASSRKDRDTGELFF; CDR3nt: TGTGCCAGCAGCCGCAAGGACAGGGACACCGGGGAGCTGTTTTTT
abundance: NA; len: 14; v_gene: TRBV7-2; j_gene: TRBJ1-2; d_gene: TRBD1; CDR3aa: CASTESGTGRGYTF; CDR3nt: TGTGCCAGCACCGAATCGGGGACAGGAAGGGGGTACACCTTC
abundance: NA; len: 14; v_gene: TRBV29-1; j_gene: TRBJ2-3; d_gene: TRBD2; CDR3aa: CSVDWGGITDTQYF; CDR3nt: TGCAGCGTTGACTGGGGGGGGATCACAGATACGCAGTATTTT
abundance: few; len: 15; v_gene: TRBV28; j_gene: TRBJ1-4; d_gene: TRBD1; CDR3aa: CASIRGTATNEKLFF; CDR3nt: TGTGCCAGCATACGCGGGACAGCAACTAATGAAAAACTGTTTTTT
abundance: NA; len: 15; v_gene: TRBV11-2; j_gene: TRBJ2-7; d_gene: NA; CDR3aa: CASSLGEQVSYEQYF; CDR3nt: TGTGCCAGCAGCTTAGGCGAGCAGGTCTCCTACGAGCAGTACTTC
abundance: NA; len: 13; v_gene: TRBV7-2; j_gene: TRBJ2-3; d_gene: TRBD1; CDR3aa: CASSLDRGDTQYF; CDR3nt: TGTGCCAGCAGCTTGGACAGGGGAGATACGCAGTATTTT
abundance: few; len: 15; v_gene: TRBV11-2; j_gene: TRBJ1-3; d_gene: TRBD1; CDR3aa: CASSSTGLSGNTIYF; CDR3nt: TGTGCCAGCAGCTCGACAGGGCTTTCTGGAAACACCATATATTTT
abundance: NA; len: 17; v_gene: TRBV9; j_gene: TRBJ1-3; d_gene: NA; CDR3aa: CASSVVAVPSSGNTIYF; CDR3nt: TGTGCCAGCAGCGTAGTTGCAGTCCCATCCTCTGGAAACACCATATATTTT
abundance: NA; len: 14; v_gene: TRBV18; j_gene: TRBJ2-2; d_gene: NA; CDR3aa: CASPRESAAGELFF; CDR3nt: TGTGCCAGCCCCCGGGAGTCGGCCGCCGGGGAGCTGTTTTTT
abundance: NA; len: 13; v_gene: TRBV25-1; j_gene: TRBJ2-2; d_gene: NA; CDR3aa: CASSAGYPGELFF; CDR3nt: TGTGCCAGCAGTGCGGGGTATCCCGGGGAGCTGTTTTTT
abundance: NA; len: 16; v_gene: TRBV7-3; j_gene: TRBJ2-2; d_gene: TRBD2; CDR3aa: CASSLKAGGITGELFF; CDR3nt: TGTGCCAGCAGCTTAAAAGCGGGAGGGATTACCGGGGAGCTGTTTTTT
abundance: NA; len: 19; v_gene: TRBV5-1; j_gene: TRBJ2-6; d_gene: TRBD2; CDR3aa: CASSSAGGRGRSGANVLTF; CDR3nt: TGCGCCAGCAGCTCCGCGGGGGGGAGAGGCCGCTCTGGGGCCAACGTCCTGACTTTC
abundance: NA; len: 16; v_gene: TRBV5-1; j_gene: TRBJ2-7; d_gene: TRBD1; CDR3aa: CASSLEPRGQVYEQYF; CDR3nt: TGCGCCAGCAGCCTCGAGCCCAGGGGGCAAGTATACGAGCAGTACTTC
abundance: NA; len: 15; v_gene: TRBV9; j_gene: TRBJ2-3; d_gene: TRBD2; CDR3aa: CASSPSQTSGDTQYF; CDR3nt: TGTGCCAGCAGCCCGAGTCAAACTAGCGGGGATACGCAGTATTTT
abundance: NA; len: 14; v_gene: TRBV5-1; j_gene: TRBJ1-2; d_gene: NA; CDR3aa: CASSFTDLNYGYTF; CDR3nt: TGCGCCAGCAGCTTTACAGATCTTAACTATGGCTACACCTTC
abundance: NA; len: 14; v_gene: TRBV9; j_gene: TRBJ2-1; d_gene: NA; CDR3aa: CASSAREGITEQFF; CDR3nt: TGTGCCAGCAGCGCCCGTGAGGGTATAACTGAGCAGTTCTTC
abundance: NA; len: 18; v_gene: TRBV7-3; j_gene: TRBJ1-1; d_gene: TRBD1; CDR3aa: CASSLIRGVQGMNTEAFF; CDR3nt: TGTGCCAGCAGCTTAATCAGGGGGGTGCAGGGAATGAACACTGAAGCTTTCTTT
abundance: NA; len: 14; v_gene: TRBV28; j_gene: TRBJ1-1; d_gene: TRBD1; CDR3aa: CASVPQGMNTEAFF; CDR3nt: TGTGCCAGCGTCCCACAGGGGATGAACACTGAAGCTTTCTTT
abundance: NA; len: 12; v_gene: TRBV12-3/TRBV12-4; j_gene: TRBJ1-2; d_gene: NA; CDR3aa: CASSRQDYGYTF; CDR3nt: TGTGCCAGCAGTAGACAGGACTATGGCTACACCTTC
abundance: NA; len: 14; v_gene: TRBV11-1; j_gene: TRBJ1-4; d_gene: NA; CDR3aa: CASSLRPPGEKLFF; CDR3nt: TGTGCCAGCAGCCTTCGGCCCCCGGGAGAAAAACTGTTTTTT
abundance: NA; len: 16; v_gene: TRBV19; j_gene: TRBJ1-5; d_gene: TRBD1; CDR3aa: CASSPSSRGNHQPQHF; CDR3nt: TGTGCCAGTAGTCCCTCGAGCAGGGGGAATCATCAGCCCCAGCATTTT
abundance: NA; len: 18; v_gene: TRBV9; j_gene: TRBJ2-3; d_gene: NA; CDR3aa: CASSARSGGGGSTDTQYF; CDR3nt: TGTGCCAGCAGCGCCAGGAGCGGTGGCGGGGGCTCCACAGATACGCAGTATTTT
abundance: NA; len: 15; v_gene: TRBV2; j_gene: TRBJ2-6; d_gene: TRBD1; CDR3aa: CASTGGAAGANVLTF; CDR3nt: TGTGCCTCAACAGGGGGTGCGGCTGGGGCCAACGTCCTGACTTTC
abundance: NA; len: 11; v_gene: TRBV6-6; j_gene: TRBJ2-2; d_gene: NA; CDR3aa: CASSGSGELFF; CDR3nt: TGTGCCAGCAGCGGGAGCGGGGAGCTGTTTTTT
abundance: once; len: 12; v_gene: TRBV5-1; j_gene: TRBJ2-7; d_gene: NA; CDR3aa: CASSPGSYEQYF; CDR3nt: TGCGCCAGCAGCCCAGGGTCTTACGAGCAGTACTTC
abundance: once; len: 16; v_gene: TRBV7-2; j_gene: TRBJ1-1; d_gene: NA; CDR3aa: CASSLTFTVRNTEAFF; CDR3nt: TGTGCCAGCAGCTTAACTTTTACAGTTCGGAACACTGAAGCTTTCTTT
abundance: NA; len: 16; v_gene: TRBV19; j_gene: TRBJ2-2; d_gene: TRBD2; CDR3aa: CASSVTSGSYTGELFF; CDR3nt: TGTGCCAGTAGTGTCACTAGCGGGAGTTACACCGGGGAGCTGTTTTTT
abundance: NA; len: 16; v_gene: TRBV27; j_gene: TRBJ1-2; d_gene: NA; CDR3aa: CASSLLGEGLHYGYTF; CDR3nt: TGTGCCAGCAGTTTACTGGGTGAGGGTCTTCACTATGGCTACACCTTC
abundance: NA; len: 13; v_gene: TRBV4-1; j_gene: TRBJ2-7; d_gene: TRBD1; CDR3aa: CASSQGDSYEQYF; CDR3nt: TGCGCCAGCAGCCAAGGGGACAGCTACGAGCAGTACTTC
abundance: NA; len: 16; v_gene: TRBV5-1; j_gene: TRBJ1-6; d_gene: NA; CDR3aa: CASSAGDGGSNSPLHF; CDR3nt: TGCGCCAGCAGCGCAGGGGACGGGGGGAGCAATTCACCCCTCCACTTT
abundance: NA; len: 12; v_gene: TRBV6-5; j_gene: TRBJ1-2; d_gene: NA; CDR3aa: CASRGEGYGYTF; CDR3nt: TGTGCCAGCAGGGGTGAGGGCTATGGCTACACCTTC
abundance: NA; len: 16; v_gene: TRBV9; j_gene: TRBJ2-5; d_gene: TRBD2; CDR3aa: CASSVEGLAGEETQYF; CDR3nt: TGTGCCAGCAGCGTAGAGGGACTAGCGGGAGAGGAGACCCAGTACTTC
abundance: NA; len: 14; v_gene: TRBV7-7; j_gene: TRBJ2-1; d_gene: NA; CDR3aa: CASSKGAPYNEQFF; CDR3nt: TGTGCTAGCAGCAAAGGGGCACCTTACAATGAGCAGTTCTTC
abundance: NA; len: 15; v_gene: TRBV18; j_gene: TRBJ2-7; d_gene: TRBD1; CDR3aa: CASSPGQGETYEQYF; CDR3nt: TGTGCCAGCTCACCGGGACAGGGGGAGACCTACGAGCAGTACTTC
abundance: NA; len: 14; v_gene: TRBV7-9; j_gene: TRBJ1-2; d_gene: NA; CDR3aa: CASSLWTDNYGYTF; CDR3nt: TGTGCCAGCAGCTTATGGACAGATAACTATGGCTACACCTTC
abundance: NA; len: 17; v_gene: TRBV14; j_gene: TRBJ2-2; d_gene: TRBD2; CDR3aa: CASSRGLAETNTGELFF; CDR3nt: TGTGCCAGCAGCAGAGGACTAGCGGAGACGAACACCGGGGAGCTGTTTTTT
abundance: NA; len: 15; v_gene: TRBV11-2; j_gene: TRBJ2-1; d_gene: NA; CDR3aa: CASSLGLQGGREQFF; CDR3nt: TGTGCCAGCAGCTTGGGTTTGCAGGGGGGTCGCGAGCAGTTCTTC
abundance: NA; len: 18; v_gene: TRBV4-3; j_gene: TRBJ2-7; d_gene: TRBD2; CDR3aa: CASSQDGSSGWTSYEQYF; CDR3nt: TGCGCCAGCAGCCAAGATGGTTCTAGCGGGTGGACCTCCTACGAGCAGTACTTC
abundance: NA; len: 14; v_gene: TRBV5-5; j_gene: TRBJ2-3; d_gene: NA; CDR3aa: CASSLSPSTDTQYF; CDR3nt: TGTGCCAGCAGCTTATCTCCTAGCACAGATACGCAGTATTTT
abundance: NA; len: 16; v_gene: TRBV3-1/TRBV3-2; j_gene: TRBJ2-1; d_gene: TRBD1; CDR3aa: CASSHIRDSAGNEQFF; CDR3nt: TGTGCCAGCAGCCATATCCGGGACAGCGCCGGCAATGAGCAGTTCTTC
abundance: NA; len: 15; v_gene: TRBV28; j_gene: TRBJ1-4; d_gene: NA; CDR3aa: CASGSAGATNEKLFF; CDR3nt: TGTGCCAGCGGATCCGCGGGCGCAACTAATGAAAAACTGTTTTTT
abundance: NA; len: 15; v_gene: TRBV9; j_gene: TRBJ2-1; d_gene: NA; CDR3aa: CASSLTPGAYNEQFF; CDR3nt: TGTGCCAGCAGCTTGACGCCGGGGGCCTACAATGAGCAGTTCTTC
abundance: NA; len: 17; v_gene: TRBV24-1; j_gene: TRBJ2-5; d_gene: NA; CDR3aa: CATSGSPGPPPIETQYF; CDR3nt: TGTGCCACCAGTGGAAGCCCAGGCCCGCCTCCGATAGAGACCCAGTACTTC
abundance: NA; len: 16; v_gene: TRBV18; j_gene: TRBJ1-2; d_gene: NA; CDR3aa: CASSPSGPRLPYGYTF; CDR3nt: TGTGCCAGCTCACCTTCCGGTCCCCGTCTGCCCTATGGCTACACCTTC